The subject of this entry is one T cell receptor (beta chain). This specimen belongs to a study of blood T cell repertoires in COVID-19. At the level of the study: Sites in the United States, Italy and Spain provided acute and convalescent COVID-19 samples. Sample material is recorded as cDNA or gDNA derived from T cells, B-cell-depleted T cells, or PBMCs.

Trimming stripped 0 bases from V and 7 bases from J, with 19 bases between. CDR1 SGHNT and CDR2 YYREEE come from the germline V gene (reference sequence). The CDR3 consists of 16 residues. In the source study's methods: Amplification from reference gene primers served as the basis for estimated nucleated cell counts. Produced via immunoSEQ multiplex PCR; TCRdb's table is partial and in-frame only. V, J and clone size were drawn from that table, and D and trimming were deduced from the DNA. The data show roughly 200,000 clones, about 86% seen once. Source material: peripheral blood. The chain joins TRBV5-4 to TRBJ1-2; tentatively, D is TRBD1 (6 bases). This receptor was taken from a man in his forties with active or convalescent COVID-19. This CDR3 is CASSLAVGAGAPGYTF. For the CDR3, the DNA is TGTGCCAGCAGCTTGGCCGTGGGGGCAGGGGCCCCTGGCTACACCTTC.